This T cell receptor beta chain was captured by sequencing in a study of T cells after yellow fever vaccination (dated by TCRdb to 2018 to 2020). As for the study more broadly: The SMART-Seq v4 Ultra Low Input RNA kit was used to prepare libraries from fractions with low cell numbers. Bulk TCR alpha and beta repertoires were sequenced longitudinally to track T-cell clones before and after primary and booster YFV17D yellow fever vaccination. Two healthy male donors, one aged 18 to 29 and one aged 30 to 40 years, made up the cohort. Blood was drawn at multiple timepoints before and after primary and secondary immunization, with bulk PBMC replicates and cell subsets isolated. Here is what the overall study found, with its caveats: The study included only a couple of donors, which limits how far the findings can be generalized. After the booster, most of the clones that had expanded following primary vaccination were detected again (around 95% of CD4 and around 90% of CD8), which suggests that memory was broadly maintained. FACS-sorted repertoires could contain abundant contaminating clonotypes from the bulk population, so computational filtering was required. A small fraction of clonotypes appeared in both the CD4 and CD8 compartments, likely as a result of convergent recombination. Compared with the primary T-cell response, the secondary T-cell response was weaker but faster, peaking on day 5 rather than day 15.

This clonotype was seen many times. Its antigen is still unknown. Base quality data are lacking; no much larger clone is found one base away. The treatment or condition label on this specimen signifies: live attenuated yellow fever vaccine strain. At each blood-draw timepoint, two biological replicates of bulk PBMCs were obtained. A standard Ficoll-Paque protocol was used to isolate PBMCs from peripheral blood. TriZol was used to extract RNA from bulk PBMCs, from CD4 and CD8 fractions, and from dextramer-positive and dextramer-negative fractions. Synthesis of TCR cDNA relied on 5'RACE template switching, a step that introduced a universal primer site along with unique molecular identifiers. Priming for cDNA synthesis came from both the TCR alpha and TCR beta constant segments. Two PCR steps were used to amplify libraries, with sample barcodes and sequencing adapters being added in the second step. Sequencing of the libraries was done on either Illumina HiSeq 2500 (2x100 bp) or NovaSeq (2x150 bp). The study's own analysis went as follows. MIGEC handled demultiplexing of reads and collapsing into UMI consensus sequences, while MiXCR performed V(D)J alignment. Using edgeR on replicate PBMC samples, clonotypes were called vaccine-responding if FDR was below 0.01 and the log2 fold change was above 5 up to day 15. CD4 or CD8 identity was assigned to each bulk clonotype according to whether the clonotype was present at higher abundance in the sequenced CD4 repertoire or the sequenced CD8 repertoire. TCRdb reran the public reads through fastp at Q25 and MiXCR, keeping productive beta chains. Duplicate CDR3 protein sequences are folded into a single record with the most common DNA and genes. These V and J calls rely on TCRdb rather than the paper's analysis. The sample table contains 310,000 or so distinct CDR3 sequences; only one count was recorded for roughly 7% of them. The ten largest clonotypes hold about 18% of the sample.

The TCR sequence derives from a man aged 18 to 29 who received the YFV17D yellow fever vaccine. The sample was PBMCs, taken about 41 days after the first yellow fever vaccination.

The nucleotide sequence reads as follows: TGCGCCATTACCACGGGACAGGATGGCACCGGGGAGCTGTTTTTT. Translated, it gives CAITTGQDGTGELFF. The V and J genes are TRBV5-1 and TRBJ2-2; a stretch of 8 junction bases matches TRBD1. After removal of 9 bases from V and 4 bases from J, the junction retains 11 bases not matched to a gene. The cysteine opens and the phenylalanine closes a CDR3 of 15 amino acids. The entry retains the CDR3 DNA only, 45 bases that are in frame from base 1. As encoded in the germline V gene, CDR1 is SGHRS while CDR2 is YFSETQ.